A selection of T cell receptor beta chains follows, all from one sample in a study of blood T cells in healthy people across ages. In TCRdb, the 5' RACE reads were re-called with MiXCR into one record per CDR3 protein. The table shows about 1.1 million distinct CDR3 sequences, with roughly two fifths occurring only once. Sequenced material: blood. The receptors originated from a man aged 18 to 35 in good health. Both conserved end residues are part of each CDR3. A D gene is named only where the DNA matches it firmly. Some rows have no size entry. The others give once, few or many, or a class for an expanded clone.

V gene	D gene	J gene	clone size	CDR3 protein	CDR3 DNA
TRBV4-3	-	TRBJ2-5	-	CASSRGGGSETQYF	TGCGCCAGCAGCCGAGGCGGGGGCTCGGAGACCCAGTACTTC
TRBV4-1	-	TRBJ1-1	-	CASSQRTRVPNTEAFF	TGCGCCAGCAGCCAACGCACCAGGGTACCTAACACTGAAGCTTTCTTT
TRBV29-1	TRBD1	TRBJ2-5	-	CSVGDRAYQETQYF	TGCAGCGTCGGGGACAGGGCTTACCAAGAGACCCAGTACTTC
TRBV10-3	TRBD1	TRBJ1-1	-	CAISRTGGTEAFF	TGTGCCATCAGTCGGACAGGGGGCACTGAAGCTTTCTTT
TRBV12-3/TRBV12-4	-	TRBJ1-1	-	CASSLMGSTEAFF	TGTGCCAGCAGTTTAATGGGTAGCACTGAAGCTTTCTTT
TRBV6-5	-	TRBJ2-7	few	CASSSRGSVNEQYF	TGTGCCAGCAGTTCCCGTGGTAGCGTCAATGAGCAGTACTTC
TRBV7-2	TRBD1	TRBJ1-1	-	CASSLVVKDRGGEAFF	TGTGCCAGCAGCTTAGTCGTTAAGGACAGGGGAGGTGAAGCTTTCTTT
TRBV7-2	-	TRBJ1-2	-	CASSSPDSRVGYTF	TGTGCCAGCAGCTCCCCCGACAGTCGGGTGGGCTACACCTTC
TRBV2	TRBD1	TRBJ2-1	few	CASSVGTGIFPYNEQFF	TGTGCCAGCAGTGTAGGGACAGGGATTTTCCCTTACAATGAGCAGTTCTTC
TRBV11-1	-	TRBJ1-1	few	CASLGLGTEAFF	TGTGCCAGTCTCGGGCTGGGGACTGAAGCTTTCTTT
TRBV4-2	-	TRBJ2-2	few	CASSQDQGGTGELFF	TGTGCCAGCAGCCAAGATCAGGGAGGTACCGGGGAGCTGTTTTTT
TRBV28	TRBD2	TRBJ2-3	-	CASSVAGKGTDTQYF	TGTGCCAGCAGTGTAGCGGGGAAAGGCACAGATACGCAGTATTTT
TRBV19	TRBD2	TRBJ2-1	-	CASSITSGGANEQFF	TGTGCCAGTAGTATTACTAGCGGGGGGGCTAATGAGCAGTTCTTC
TRBV13	TRBD2	TRBJ2-3	-	CASSPPSGGDVDTQYF	TGTGCCAGCAGCCCCCCATCGGGGGGAGACGTGGATACGCAGTATTTT
TRBV5-1	-	TRBJ1-1	-	CASSRGDVENTEAFF	TGCGCCAGCAGTCGAGGGGACGTGGAGAACACTGAAGCTTTCTTT
TRBV28	-	TRBJ1-2	-	CASSFQGGKYGYTF	TGTGCCAGCAGTTTCCAGGGAGGAAAATACGGCTACACCTTC
TRBV5-5	-	TRBJ2-2	-	CASSFAIGGPAGELFF	TGTGCCAGCAGCTTCGCTATCGGGGGGCCCGCCGGGGAGCTGTTTTTT
TRBV20-1	-	TRBJ2-1	few	CSARKGGAGSSYNEQFF	TGCAGTGCTAGAAAGGGCGGCGCAGGGAGCTCCTACAATGAGCAGTTCTTC
TRBV7-6	TRBD2	TRBJ2-1	-	CASSTKGLVDEQFF	TGTGCCAGCAGCACCAAGGGACTAGTCGATGAGCAGTTCTTC
TRBV20-1	TRBD2	TRBJ2-3	-	CSARDRVAGVVDTQYF	TGCAGTGCTAGAGATCGGGTAGCGGGAGTGGTAGATACGCAGTATTTT
TRBV4-1	-	TRBJ2-3	-	CASSQEGGTEQDTRYF	TGCGCCAGCAGCCAAGAGGGGGGGACAGAGCAAGATACGCGGTATTTT
TRBV10-3	-	TRBJ2-3	few	CAITMGGGTDTQYF	TGTGCCATCACGATGGGGGGTGGCACAGATACGCAGTATTTT
TRBV20-1	-	TRBJ1-5	few	CSARKGFQPQHF	TGCAGTGCTAGAAAGGGGTTTCAGCCCCAGCATTTT
TRBV6-2/TRBV6-3	-	TRBJ2-1	many	CASSYDNEQFF	TGTGCCAGCAGTTACGACAATGAGCAGTTCTTC
TRBV11-1	-	TRBJ2-1	-	CASSRDSSSYNERYF	TGTGCCAGCAGCCGGGATAGCAGCTCCTACAATGAGCGGTACTTC
TRBV4-3	-	TRBJ2-1	-	CASSQDRGGTYNEQFF	TGCGCCAGCAGCCAAGATAGGGGGGGGACCTACAATGAGCAGTTCTTC
TRBV20-1	TRBD1	TRBJ1-2	-	CSALTGRGYTF	TGCAGTGCTTTGACAGGGAGAGGCTACACCTTC
TRBV9	TRBD2	TRBJ2-3	-	CASSVAGGLLDTQYF	TGTGCCAGCAGCGTAGCGGGGGGACTATTGGATACGCAGTATTTT
TRBV7-2	-	TRBJ2-7	-	CASSLGAGIDHYEQYF	TGTGCCAGCAGTCTAGGGGCAGGGATCGACCACTACGAGCAGTACTTC
TRBV12-3/TRBV12-4	-	TRBJ1-5	many	CASSLGAGNQPQHF	TGTGCCAGCAGCTTAGGAGCAGGGAATCAGCCCCAGCATTTT
TRBV4-1	TRBD1	TRBJ1-2	-	CASSQGLRTGDYGYTF	TGCGCCAGCAGCCAAGGTCTGAGGACAGGCGACTATGGCTACACCTTC
TRBV7-8	-	TRBJ1-4	-	CASSSMMGGGGEKLFF	TGTGCCAGCAGCTCAATGATGGGGGGAGGGGGTGAAAAACTGTTTTTT
TRBV20-1	-	TRBJ2-3	-	CSTRIGADTQYF	TGCAGTACCCGAATAGGGGCAGATACGCAGTATTTT
TRBV5-6	-	TRBJ1-1	once	CASSSLGGGGAEAFF	TGTGCCAGCAGCTCCCTAGGGGGTGGGGGCGCTGAAGCTTTCTTT
TRBV7-9	TRBD1	TRBJ1-5	few	CASSRDRHNQPQHF	TGTGCCAGCAGCAGGGACAGACACAATCAGCCCCAGCATTTT
TRBV20-1	-	TRBJ2-7	few	CSARAASSYEQYF	TGCAGTGCTAGAGCCGCCAGTTCCTACGAGCAGTACTTC
TRBV29-1	-	TRBJ2-1	many	CSVEEPLTAYNEQFF	TGCAGCGTTGAAGAGCCCTTAACGGCCTACAATGAGCAGTTCTTC
TRBV4-1	-	TRBJ1-2	few	CASSQDLRDGEDGYTF	TGCGCCAGCAGCCAAGATCTCCGGGACGGAGAAGATGGCTACACCTTC
TRBV6-1	-	TRBJ1-1	-	CASSEPQGQNTEAFF	TGTGCCAGCAGTGAACCGCAGGGGCAGAACACTGAAGCTTTCTTT
TRBV7-3	-	TRBJ2-1	-	CASSSTTAVGFSPYNEQFF	TGTGCCAGCAGCTCCACAACGGCGGTTGGATTTTCGCCCTACAATGAGCAGTTCTTC
TRBV11-2	-	TRBJ2-7	-	CASSSLASVDNEQYF	TGTGCCAGCAGCTCGTTAGCGTCGGTAGACAATGAGCAGTACTTC
TRBV7-8	TRBD1	TRBJ1-4	-	CASSTGTGLGEKLFF	TGTGCCAGCAGCACAGGGACAGGGTTAGGAGAAAAACTGTTTTTT
TRBV5-1	-	TRBJ2-1	-	CASSLETEYNEQFF	TGCGCCAGCAGCTTGGAGACGGAATACAATGAGCAGTTCTTC
TRBV2	-	TRBJ1-5	once	CASTQGSRKNQPQHF	TGTGCCAGCACCCAGGGTAGTAGGAAAAATCAGCCCCAGCATTTT
TRBV6-2/TRBV6-3	-	TRBJ2-7	-	CASRIQGFHEQYF	TGTGCCAGCAGGATCCAGGGATTCCACGAGCAGTACTTC
TRBV9	TRBD2	TRBJ2-3	many	CASSVALAADTQYF	TGTGCCAGCAGCGTAGCGCTAGCGGCAGATACGCAGTATTTT
TRBV28	-	TRBJ2-2	once	CASRPGARTGELFF	TGTGCCAGCAGGCCGGGGGCGCGCACCGGGGAGCTGTTTTTT
TRBV28	TRBD2	TRBJ2-3	many	CASSFETSGDSQYF	TGTGCCAGCAGTTTTGAGACTAGCGGGGATTCGCAGTATTTT
TRBV6-5	-	TRBJ2-3	few	CASSYNWGTDTQYF	TGTGCCAGCAGTTATAACTGGGGCACAGATACGCAGTATTTT
TRBV9	-	TRBJ2-2	few	CASSAGTPKSYTGELFF	TGTGCCAGCAGCGCTGGGACACCAAAAAGCTACACCGGGGAGCTGTTTTTT
TRBV20-1	-	TRBJ1-2	few	CSAQRGSRLINYGYTF	TGCAGTGCTCAGCGGGGGTCTCGCCTCATCAACTATGGCTACACCTTC
TRBV4-2	TRBD1	TRBJ1-6	-	CASSRSPPGQGTYSPLHF	TGTGCCAGCAGCCGTTCTCCCCCGGGACAGGGGACATATTCACCCCTCCACTTT
TRBV27	-	TRBJ1-1	-	CASASRAMMNTEAFF	TGTGCCAGCGCGTCAAGGGCGATGATGAACACTGAAGCTTTCTTT
TRBV27	-	TRBJ2-7	once	CASSVAGGGYEQYF	TGTGCCAGCAGTGTCGCGGGCGGAGGCTACGAGCAGTACTTC
TRBV6-2/TRBV6-3	TRBD2	TRBJ2-3	-	CASIQTGGDTQYF	TGTGCCAGCATTCAGACCGGGGGGGATACGCAGTATTTT
TRBV5-1	TRBD2	TRBJ2-5	few	CASSSGSGTLQETQYF	TGCGCCAGCAGCTCCGGTAGCGGGACCCTACAAGAGACCCAGTACTTC
TRBV5-1	-	TRBJ1-1	-	CASSLLEAGAPEAFF	TGCGCCAGCAGCCTACTCGAAGCGGGGGCCCCAGAAGCTTTCTTT
TRBV20-1	-	TRBJ1-1	-	CSADSVGERTEAFF	TGCAGTGCTGACTCGGTGGGGGAGAGGACTGAAGCTTTCTTT